These 10 T cell receptor beta chains were all obtained from the same sample, sequenced in a study of T cell changes during pregnancy in multiple sclerosis. The data were produced by immunoSEQ multiplex PCR, yet TCRdb's version contains in-frame clones alone and is incomplete. Among more than 40,000 clones, 89% were seen once, and the ten largest hold 0.55% to 0.7%. Sequencing used CD4+ T cells from peripheral blood mononuclear cells, obtained in the first trimester of pregnancy. These receptors originate from a female donor with multiple sclerosis, enrolled in a pregnancy study.

The V gene is TRBV7-3, the J gene TRBJ2-1; 11 bases are a match to TRBD2. J gave up 7 bases and V 5 bases, and 7 bases lay outside the gene matches. Per germline, CDR1 SGHTA and CDR2 FQGTGA. CDR3 size: 15 residues. CDR3 DNA sequence: TGTGCCAGCAGCCGTCAACTAGCGGGAGTAAATGAGCAGTTCTTC. Translating it yields CASSRQLAGVNEQFF.

The chain recombines TRBV29-1 with TRBJ2-5; D is perhaps TRBD2 (7 bases). From germline, CDR1 is SQVTM and CDR2 ANQGSEA. V lost 7 bases and J lost 3, with 15 bases in between. The CDR3 spans 13 residues. CDR3 in amino acids: CSARLAGEETQYF. DNA of the CDR3: TGCAGCGCACGACTAGCAGGGGAAGAGACCCAGTACTTC.

The V and J genes are TRBV30 and TRBJ2-5; 7 nucleotides agree with TRBD1. After removal of 3 bases from V and 2 bases from J, the junction contained 9 bases not matched to a gene. CDR3 length equals 15 residues. Germline V lookup: CDR1 GTSNPN, CDR2 SVGIG (reference sequence). CDR3 protein: CAWSPGARGQETQYF. CDR3 nucleotide sequence: TGTGCCTGGAGCCCCGGGGCCAGGGGGCAAGAGACCCAGTACTTC.

This chain uses TRBV5-1 with TRBJ2-7; TRBD2 agrees at 7 bases. CDR3 length: 20 amino acids. The V segment lost 1 base and the J segment 2 bases; nucleotides outside the gene matches: 21. Germline V lookup: CDR1 SGHRS, CDR2 YFSETQ. The CDR3 DNA sequence: TGCGCCAGCAGCTTGTCTTCCGCCGGTCCTGGGGGACTAACAGCCTACGAGCAGTACTTC. This encodes CASSLSSAGPGGLTAYEQYF.

This sequence joins TRBV2 and TRBJ2-7; 7 nucleotides match TRBD1. J lost 5 bases, V lost 9 bases, and 10 bases had no gene match. Germline CDR1 reads SNHLY; CDR2 reads FYNNEI. The CDR3 has 13 amino acids. The CDR3 region is CASLGGTFHEQYF. The CDR3 bases are TGTGCCAGTTTAGGGGGCACATTCCACGAGCAGTACTTC.

The chain employs TRBV7-9 and TRBJ1-1; TRBD1 matches at 7 bases. The J segment lost 8 bases and the V segment lost 2 bases, leaving 8 bases of the junction unmatched. The CDR3 has 14 amino acids. Germline CDR1 reads SEHNR; CDR2 reads FQNEAQ (reference sequence). CDR3 sequence: CASSLYAGTDEAFF. As DNA, the CDR3 is TGTGCCAGCAGCTTATACGCTGGGACAGACGAAGCTTTCTTT.

The CDR3, as DNA: TGTGCCACCAGCAGCGCGGGGCTCTACAATGAGCAGTTCTTC. Translating it yields CATSSAGLYNEQFF. The rearrangement links TRBV15 to TRBJ2-1, with D possibly matching TRBD2 (6 bases). Trimming shortened V by 3 bases and J by 3 bases, and 9 bases separated the two germline ends. The CDR3 is made up of 14 amino acids. Germline values: CDR1 LNHNV, CDR2 YYDKDF (reference sequence). Complete variable domain (other parts from reference TRBV15 and TRBJ2-1): DAMVIQNPRYQVTQFGKPVTLSCSQTLNHNVMYWYQQKSSQAPKLLFHYYDKDFNNEADTPDNFQSRRPNTSFCFLDIRSPGLGDTAMYLCATSSAGLYNEQFFGPGTRLTVL.

V is TRBV7-9 and J is TRBJ1-1; D gene uncertain. The V and J ends lost 3 bases and 1 base respectively, with 9 bases between them. The germline V gene has CDR1 SEHNR and CDR2 FQNEAQ (reference sequence). This CDR3 has 14 residues. This CDR3 is CASSFIAQNTEAFF. CDR3 in DNA: TGTGCCAGCAGCTTTATCGCACAGAACACTGAAGCTTTCTTT.

The chain recombines TRBV4-2 with TRBJ2-5, with 8 bases aligning to TRBD1. The V gene's germline CDR1 is LGHNA and CDR2 YNFKEQ. The CDR3 is 16 amino acids. The V gene end was trimmed by 3 bases and the J gene end by 2 bases; junction bases not matched to a gene: 8. The DNA of the CDR3 is TGTGCCAGCAGCCAGTCCGGGACAGGAATTCAAGAGACCCAGTACTTC. This encodes CASSQSGTGIQETQYF.

The chain uses TRBV7-2 and TRBJ1-2; D remains unclear. Trimming stripped 4 bases from V and 2 bases from J, with 11 bases between. The CDR3 is 14 residues long. Germline values: CDR1 SGHTA, CDR2 FQGNSA. CDR3 nucleotides: TGTGCCAGCAGCTCCACGGCGGTGAACTATGGCTACACCTTC. This translates into CASSSTAVNYGYTF.